The 32 T cell receptor beta chains reported below all come from one sample, sequenced in a study of blood T cells in healthy people across ages. A J-beta primer mix and a sample-barcoded 5' primer were used in a second PCR of roughly 6 to 12 cycles. Each CDR3 protein is one row after TCRdb ran MiXCR on the 5' RACE reads. The table records more than 1.4 million distinct CDR3 sequences, 42% of them present only once. Material for sequencing was blood. These receptors originate from a woman aged 18-35 years in good health.

This clonotype has more than one count but fewer than ten. The chain links TRBV7-9 to TRBJ1-6, with D hard to call. This CDR3 contains 11 residues. Looked up from germline, CDR1 is SEHNR and CDR2 is FQNEAQ (reference sequence). V was shortened by 1 base and J by 11 bases, with 3 bases between the two germline ends. In DNA, the CDR3 is TGTGCCAGCAGCTTAGGGACACCCCTCCACTTT. Protein product: CASSLGTPLHF.

The rearrangement links TRBV6-1 to TRBJ1-4; TRBD1 aligns across 9 bases. Trimming removed 11 bases from V and 5 bases from J; junction bases left unmatched: 6. CDR1 is MNHNS, CDR2 SASEGT, per germline. CDR3 size: 13 residues. CDR3 in amino acids: CAGQGRGNEKLFF. In DNA, the CDR3 is TGTGCCGGACAGGGGAGGGGGAATGAAAAACTGTTTTTT.

The chain is built from TRBV6-1 and TRBJ1-4; no firm D call. The CDR3 has 14 amino acids. V was pared by 7 bases and J by 4 bases, with 13 bases between. The V gene's germline CDR1 is MNHNS and CDR2 SASEGT. CDR3 sequence: CASIVGHGNEKLFF. CDR3 coding DNA: TGTGCCAGCATCGTAGGGCATGGTAATGAAAAACTGTTTTTT.

This clonotype was detected only a few times. This chain links TRBV20-1 with TRBJ2-6; the D gene is possibly TRBD2 (5 bases). V lost 3 bases, J lost 0 bases, and 18 bases lay in between. The V gene's germline CDR1 is DFQATT and CDR2 SNEGSKA (reference sequence). This CDR3 spans 18 amino acids. The DNA for the CDR3 is TGCAGTGCTAGTGCCCCCGGGGTTAGGACCTCTGGGGCCAACGTCCTGACTTTC. Its translation: CSASAPGVRTSGANVLTF.

The V call is TRBV20-1, the J call TRBJ2-1; 7 nucleotides match TRBD2. V trimming: 2 bases; J trimming: 12 bases; junction bases outside the gene matches: 13. Germline V lookup: CDR1 DFQATT, CDR2 SNEGSKA (reference sequence). CDR3 size: 14 residues. CDR3 coding DNA: TGCAGTGCTAGACCTAGCGGAGACCCAGCTGGGCAGTTCTTC. Residues: CSARPSGDPAGQFF.

The chain couples TRBV18 to TRBJ1-1; no clear D gene. CDR3 length equals 14 residues. V gave up 3 bases and J gave up 3 bases, with 11 bases separating them. The germline V gene encodes CDR1 KGHSH and CDR2 LQKENI. The CDR3 reads CASSPVGFDTEAFF. DNA of the CDR3: TGTGCCAGCTCACCGGTGGGATTCGACACTGAAGCTTTCTTT.

This clonotype was counted a few times. The rearrangement links TRBV20-1 to TRBJ1-6; no firm D call. Germline values: CDR1 DFQATT, CDR2 SNEGSKA (reference sequence). V lost 3 bases, J lost 0 bases, and 6 bases lay in between. The CDR3 length is 14 residues. CDR3 region: CSASGSSYNSPLHF. CDR3 nucleotides: TGCAGTGCTAGCGGGAGCTCCTATAATTCACCCCTCCACTTT.

V is TRBV20-1 and J is TRBJ1-2, with D perhaps matching TRBD1 (5 bases). From germline, CDR1 is DFQATT and CDR2 SNEGSKA (reference sequence). The CDR3 length is 12 residues. Deletions cut 6 bases from V and 4 bases from J, with 12 bases between. The CDR3 DNA is TGCAGTGCCACAAGGGGCGTCTATGGCTACACCTTC. It codes for CSATRGVYGYTF.

The V and J genes are TRBV6-2 or TRBV6-3 and TRBJ2-3, with 9 positions matching TRBD2. Germline V gene sequence: CDR1 MNHEY, CDR2 SVGEGT. This CDR3 comprises 17 residues. Germline trimming cut 6 bases from V and 2 bases from J; bases unmatched to any gene: 12. The chain's CDR3 is CASSPPSTSGYTDTQYF. The CDR3 region has the DNA TGTGCCAGCAGCCCCCCCTCGACTAGCGGATACACAGATACGCAGTATTTT.

V gene TRBV5-1 combines with J gene TRBJ1-2; TRBD1 agrees at 7 bases. CDR3 length: 13 residues. V lost 4 bases to trimming and J lost 8 bases; unmatched junction nucleotides: 8. Germline values: CDR1 SGHRS, CDR2 YFSETQ. The CDR3 bases are TGCGCCAGCAGCGCGGACAGGTCAGGAGGCTACACCTTC. Translation: CASSADRSGGYTF.

The rearrangement joins TRBV20-1 to TRBJ2-1; unclear D gene. The ends were cut back, 5 bases at V and 7 bases at J, with 12 bases in the middle. The CDR3 sequence is 12 residues long. In germline, CDR1 is DFQATT, CDR2 SNEGSKA (reference sequence). The CDR3 region has the DNA TGCAGTGCTCCGATGACCGGGAATGAGCAGTTCTTC. This sequence encodes CSAPMTGNEQFF.

CDR3 loop: CASSGTQKGTGELFF. CDR3 coding DNA: TGCGCCAGCAGCGGGACCCAGAAAGGGACCGGGGAGCTGTTTTTT. This chain connects TRBV5-1 to TRBJ2-2; either TRBD1 or TRBD2 may fit D (5 bases each). This CDR3 has 15 residues. CDR1 SGHRS and CDR2 YFSETQ come from the germline V gene. V was cut by 4 bases and J by 5 bases, with 15 bases left in between.

This clonotype was seen a few times. This chain uses TRBV7-2 with TRBJ1-1, with D perhaps TRBD1 (6 bases). Germline loops: CDR1 SGHTA, CDR2 FQGNSA. Trimming removed 4 bases at V and 3 bases at J, with 9 bases between. The CDR3 consists of 13 residues. In nucleotides, the CDR3 is TGTGCCAGCAGCTATAAGGGGGACACTGAAGCTTTCTTT. Protein: CASSYKGDTEAFF. Combining the CDR3 with reference TRBV7-2 and TRBJ1-1 gives the whole variable domain GAGVSQSPSNKVTEKGKDVELRCDPISGHTALYWYRQSLGQGLEFLIYFQGNSAPDKSGLPSDRFSAERTGGSVSTLTIQRTQQEDSAVYLCASSYKGDTEAFFGQGTRLTVV.

The rearrangement joins TRBV18 to TRBJ1-5, with D uncertain. Germline CDR1 and CDR2: KGHSH and LQKENI. Deletions cut 6 bases from V and 7 bases from J, with 10 bases between. This CDR3 comprises 12 residues. CDR3 in DNA: TGTGCCAGCTCCATCGTCGGCCAGCCCCAGCATTTT. As protein: CASSIVGQPQHF.

The chain couples TRBV5-1 to TRBJ2-5; no reliable D call. Germline V gene sequence: CDR1 SGHRS, CDR2 YFSETQ. The length of the CDR3 is 12 residues. The V end lost 6 bases, the J end lost 2 bases, and 8 bases lay between the germline ends. CDR3 in DNA: TGCGCCAGCAACCGCCCTCAAGAGACCCAGTACTTC. Translation: CASNRPQETQYF.

This sequence joins TRBV20-1 and TRBJ2-1; D is undetermined. In germline, CDR1 is DFQATT, CDR2 SNEGSKA (reference sequence). This CDR3 has 12 amino acids. With 8 bases removed from V and 5 bases from J, the gap between germline ends came to 13 bases. The CDR3 is CSCGVPDNEQFF. CDR3 in DNA: TGCAGTTGTGGGGTCCCCGACAATGAGCAGTTCTTC.

The sample holds a few counts of this clonotype. V and J are TRBV27 and TRBJ2-3; D is uncertain. The CDR3 runs to 13 residues. The ends were cut back, 3 bases at V and 2 bases at J, with 6 bases in the middle. From germline, CDR1 is MNHEY and CDR2 SMNVEV (reference sequence). CDR3 coding DNA: TGTGCCAGCAGTTTTTTCATCACAGATACGCAGTATTTT. This sequence encodes CASSFFITDTQYF.

This clonotype was observed a handful of times. The J gene is TRBJ1-4, the V gene TRBV15; no reliable D call. CDR1 and CDR2 (germline): LNHNV, YYDKDF (reference sequence). The CDR3 sequence is 12 residues long. Trimming cost V 5 bases and J 6 bases, with 7 bases left between them. The CDR3, as DNA: TGTGCCACCAGCGGGCTAGATGAAAAACTGTTTTTT. It codes for CATSGLDEKLFF.

This clonotype was counted a single time. V and J are TRBV2 and TRBJ2-1; D might be TRBD1 or TRBD2, each matching 6 bases. Germline-derived CDR1 and CDR2 are SNHLY and FYNNEI. CDR3 size: 15 residues. Trimming took off 0 bases at V and 9 bases at J, with 15 bases between the two ends. The CDR3 nucleotides read TGTGCCAGCAGTGAAGCGGGGGGCGCCCGGGGTGAGCAGTTCTTC. Its protein is CASSEAGGARGEQFF.

This clonotype was seen a handful of times. The V and J genes are TRBV6-2 or TRBV6-3 and TRBJ2-7; 11 bases line up with TRBD1. CDR3 size: 15 residues. Germline V gene data show CDR1 as MNHEY and CDR2 as SVGEGT. The ends lost 6 bases at V and 7 bases at J; junction bases unmatched: 11. The CDR3 spells CASSLDRGLNYEQYF. The CDR3 DNA sequence: TGTGCCAGCAGCCTGGACAGGGGGCTTAATTATGAGCAGTACTTC.

This clonotype was seen more than once but under ten times. This sequence joins TRBV6-1 and TRBJ1-3, with TRBD1 identical over 7 bases. The trim removed 8 bases at V and 5 bases at J, leaving 12 bases unmatched. The CDR3 spans 15 residues. Germline V gives CDR1 MNHNS, CDR2 SASEGT. CDR3 nucleotide sequence: TGTGCCAGCTCCCGACAGGGAACGGAAAGAAACACCATATATTTT. It is translated as CASSRQGTERNTIYF.

The sample holds a few counts of this clonotype. This chain connects TRBV27 to TRBJ2-7, with D uncertain. The J call may be incorrect, as the DNA end agrees better with TRBJ2-5. The CDR3 is 11 residues long. Germline V gene data show CDR1 as MNHEY and CDR2 as SMNVEV (reference sequence). The CDR3 region has the DNA TGTGCCAGCAGTTTAGATGGGACCCAGTACTTC. Translation gives CASSLDGTQYF.

This clonotype appeared a single time. The chain employs TRBV7-8 and TRBJ2-2, with a possible D match to TRBD1 (6 bases). Germline V CDR1 and CDR2: SGHVS, FQNEAQ. Trimming removed 5 bases at V and 6 bases at J, with 13 bases between. The CDR3 is 14 amino acids. The CDR3 region has the DNA TGTGCCAGCAGCAACAGGGTTGGGGCCGGGGAGCTGTTTTTT. Protein sequence: CASSNRVGAGELFF.

The rearrangement uses TRBV6-5 and TRBJ2-7, with a weak D call TRBD1 (5 bases). This CDR3 spans 14 amino acids. Germline CDR1 is MNHEY and CDR2 is SVGAGI. V was cut by 9 bases and J by 7 bases, with 22 bases left in between. The CDR3 here is CASRPTGAYNEQYF. The DNA of the CDR3 is TGTGCCAGTCGACCGACTGGGGCATACAATGAGCAGTACTTC.

The chain joins TRBV4-1 to TRBJ2-6; D is uncertain. The V end was cut by 4 bases, the J end by 0 bases, with 10 bases between. Looked up from germline, CDR1 is MGHRA and CDR2 is YSYEKL. This CDR3 is built from 16 residues. The CDR3 spells CASSRDSSSGANVLTF. The DNA of the CDR3 is TGCGCCAGCAGCCGCGATAGTTCCTCTGGGGCCAACGTCCTGACTTTC.

This chain links TRBV3-1 with TRBJ2-3, with 8 nucleotides matching TRBD2. Germline CDR1 is LGHDT and CDR2 is YNNKEL (reference sequence). The V segment lost 0 bases and the J segment 3 bases; nucleotides outside the gene matches: 11. The CDR3 is 18 residues long. The CDR3 region is CASSQEFGPRGVTDTQYF. The CDR3 DNA reads as TGTGCCAGCAGCCAAGAATTTGGGCCGCGGGGGGTTACAGATACGCAGTATTTT.

The V and J genes are TRBV27 and TRBJ2-1, with D unresolved. Germline V gene lookup returns CDR1 MNHEY and CDR2 SMNVEV (reference sequence). V lost 7 bases and J lost 7, with 2 bases in between. CDR3 length: 9 amino acids. CDR3 loop: CASINEQFF. The CDR3 nucleotides read TGTGCCAGCATAAATGAGCAGTTCTTC.

The chain has TRBV5-6 and TRBJ2-1; 10 nucleotides align to TRBD2. The V gene end was trimmed by 2 bases and the J gene end by 0 bases; junction bases not matched to a gene: 5. The V gene's germline CDR1 is SGHDT and CDR2 YYEEEE. This CDR3 has 17 residues. CDR3 sequence (DNA): TGTGCCAGCAGCTTCATACTAGCGGGGAGCTCCTACAATGAGCAGTTCTTC. Residues: CASSFILAGSSYNEQFF.

V and J are TRBV12-3 or TRBV12-4 and TRBJ2-4, with D perhaps TRBD2 (5 bases). V was clipped by 1 base and J by 0 bases, with 10 bases between them. The CDR3 runs 16 residues. The CDR3 sequence: CASSLVGTRAKNIQYF. DNA for the CDR3: TGTGCCAGCAGTTTAGTTGGCACTAGAGCCAAAAACATTCAGTACTTC.

The chain carries TRBV4-1 and TRBJ1-5; perhaps TRBD1 as D (6 bases). V gave up 4 bases and J gave up 7 bases, with 14 bases separating them. The CDR3 runs 14 residues. Germline V gene lookup returns CDR1 MGHRA and CDR2 YSYEKL. The CDR3 region is CASSRHRVGQPQHF. The CDR3 DNA is TGCGCCAGCAGCCGACACAGGGTCGGCCAGCCCCAGCATTTT.

This clonotype appeared once. Since a much larger clone is just one base distant, this may be a read error. The J gene is TRBJ1-1, the V gene TRBV12-3 or TRBV12-4, with D possibly being TRBD1 (5 bases). The CDR3 runs to 13 residues. V lost 7 bases to trimming and J lost 3 bases, with 12 bases between them. In nucleotides, the CDR3 is TGTGCCAGCAATTCCAGGGCTTACACTGAAGCTTTCTTT. It codes for CASNSRAYTEAFF.

The chain combines TRBV2 with TRBJ1-2; D remains ambiguous. Germline V gives CDR1 SNHLY, CDR2 FYNNEI. Between the trimmed V and J ends, which lost 0 bases and 8 bases, there was a span of 13 bases. The CDR3 runs to 14 residues. CDR3 coding DNA: TGTGCCAGCAGTGAAGCGCTTGTTTCGCGGGGCTACACCTTC. Translating gives CASSEALVSRGYTF. Full variable domain (remainder filled in from reference TRBV2 and TRBJ1-2): EPEVTQTPSHQVTQMGQEVILRCVPISNHLYFYWYRQILGQKVEFLVSFYNNEISEKSEIFDDQFSVERPDGSNFTLKIRSTKLEDSAMYFCASSEALVSRGYTFGSGTRLTVV.